Listed here is a single T cell receptor (beta chain). The antigen remains undetermined. Hyperthyroidism was newly diagnosed in patients aged 18 to 65 (duration under 2 months). Each diagnosis was grounded in clinical symptoms, serum thyroxine and TRAb, thyroid ultrasound, and orbital computed tomography. CDR1 MNHEY and CDR2 SVGAGI come from the germline V gene. V was trimmed by 2 bases and J by 2 bases, leaving 9 bases between them. The CDR3 totals 14 residues. Researchers amplified the TCR beta CDR3 regions from RNA transcripts. HTBI primers drove first-round RT-PCR of the TCR CDR3. TCRdb called the multiplex PCR reads again in MiXCR, with one record for every CDR3 protein. The table shows about 720,000 distinct CDR3 sequences, with 18% occurring only once. This entry comes from a study of T cells in Graves' hyperthyroidism and ophthalmopathy. Study context: The authors collected peripheral blood at initial diagnosis, before any treatment. Notes on the study in general: Median prediction lead before ophthalmopathy onset was 5.5 to 7 months with the model.

This TCR came from a woman in her forties or fifties with Graves' hyperthyroidism that later progressed to Graves' ophthalmopathy. Sequenced: blood. This chain connects TRBV6-5 to TRBJ1-2; no reliable D call. CDR3 DNA sequence: TGTGCCAGCAGTTACCTTAACCCAAACTATGGCTACACCTTC. This gives the protein CASSYLNPNYGYTF.